Below, 11 T cell receptor beta chains from the same sample are listed, as sequenced in a study of T cells in Graves' hyperthyroidism and ophthalmopathy. Amplified regions were TCR beta CDR3 sequences from RNA transcripts. Carried out on the TCR CDR3, a first-round RT-PCR used the HTBI primer set. TCRdb re-derived calls from the multiplex PCR reads in MiXCR, one entry per CDR3 protein. The sample records around 580,000 distinct CDR3 sequences, around 15% being singletons. The specimen was blood. The receptors originated from a young woman with Graves' hyperthyroidism.

The chain recombines TRBV29-1 with TRBJ1-2; D gene unclear. Germline CDR1 and CDR2: SQVTM and ANQGSEA. This CDR3 is built from 11 residues. Trimming took off 2 bases at V and 8 bases at J, with 9 bases between the two ends. CDR3 sequence reads: CSVENSYGYTF. The CDR3 DNA is TGCAGCGTTGAAAATAGCTACGGCTACACCTTC.

J is TRBJ1-4 and V is TRBV12-3 or TRBV12-4; a possible D gene is TRBD1 (6 bases). Trimming shortened V by 0 bases and J by 8 bases, and 16 bases separated the two germline ends. The CDR3 is 16 residues long. CDR3 DNA: TGTGCCAGCAGTTTAGCGCTGGGGGGGCTCGGGGAAAAACTGTTTTTT. Translation: CASSLALGGLGEKLFF.

This clonotype appeared a few times. The chain carries TRBV5-6 and TRBJ2-7; D gene unclear. The CDR3 totals 13 residues. Looked up from germline, CDR1 is SGHDT and CDR2 is YYEEEE. V was cut by 1 base and J by 6 bases, with 11 bases left in between. CDR3 sequence (DNA): TGTGCCAGCAGCTTGTCGCTAGTTTTCGAGCAGTACTTC. This codes for CASSLSLVFEQYF.

The chain carries TRBV29-1 and TRBJ2-5; no clear D gene. CDR1 SQVTM and CDR2 ANQGSEA come from the germline V gene. This CDR3 is 15 amino acids long. V lost 5 bases to trimming and J lost 2 bases, with 18 bases between them. This chain's CDR3 is CSVKTLRMQQETQYF. The CDR3 bases are TGCAGCGTTAAGACCCTTAGGATGCAACAAGAGACCCAGTACTTC.

The rearrangement joins TRBV4-1 to TRBJ1-1; 8 bases match TRBD1. J lost 4 bases, V lost 1 base, and 5 bases had no gene match. CDR1 MGHRA and CDR2 YSYEKL come from the germline V gene. CDR3 size: 15 residues. CDR3 loop: CASSQATGVTTEAFF. The CDR3 region has the DNA TGCGCCAGCAGCCAAGCGACAGGGGTTACCACTGAAGCTTTCTTT.

The CDR3 here is CASSPLAGGADTQYF. The CDR3 region has the DNA TGTGCCAGCAGTCCTCTAGCGGGAGGTGCAGATACGCAGTATTTT. This chain connects TRBV12-3 or TRBV12-4 to TRBJ2-3; 11 nucleotides line up with TRBD2. Unmatched junction bases numbered 5, after V lost 5 bases and J lost 4 bases. The length of the CDR3 is 15 residues.

The V and J genes are TRBV18 and TRBJ1-1; 7 nucleotides line up with TRBD1. Germline loops: CDR1 KGHSH, CDR2 LQKENI. The CDR3 runs to 15 residues. J lost 4 bases, V lost 0 bases, and 5 bases had no gene match. CDR3 in amino acids: CASSPPEGAGTEAFF. As DNA, the CDR3 is TGTGCCAGCTCACCACCGGAGGGGGCCGGCACTGAAGCTTTCTTT.

This clonotype was observed many times. CDR3 region: CASSFSGGGGDTEAFF. CDR3 in DNA: TGTGCCAGCAGTTTTAGCGGGGGAGGGGGGGACACTGAAGCTTTCTTT. The V call is TRBV27, the J call TRBJ1-1; tentative D call: TRBD1 (6 bases). This CDR3 comprises 16 residues. The V end was cut by 3 bases, the J end by 3 bases, with 17 bases between. Germline V gene sequence: CDR1 MNHEY, CDR2 SMNVEV (reference sequence).

This chain uses TRBV19 with TRBJ1-4; the match to TRBD1 covers 9 bases. V gave up 3 bases and J gave up 6 bases; unmatched junction bases: 2. In germline, CDR1 is LNHDA, CDR2 SQIVND (reference sequence). This CDR3 region has 14 residues. CDR3 coding DNA: TGTGCCAGTAGTATGGGACAGGGCTATGAAAAACTGTTTTTT. This encodes CASSMGQGYEKLFF.

The chain has TRBV12-3 or TRBV12-4 and TRBJ2-3; 11 bases are a match to TRBD2. The CDR3 spans 14 residues. V was clipped by 6 bases and J by 6 bases; unmatched bases: 5. The CDR3 loop is CASSRLAGMDTQYF. The DNA of the CDR3 is TGTGCCAGCAGCCGACTAGCGGGAATGGATACGCAGTATTTT.

The gene calls are TRBV28 and TRBJ2-7; tentatively, D is TRBD2 (7 bases). The CDR3 extends over 15 amino acids. The germline V gene has CDR1 MDHEN and CDR2 SYDVKM. V shed 2 bases and J shed 5 bases, with 16 bases lying between them. This chain's CDR3 is CASSLDFGGGDEQYF. The CDR3, as DNA: TGTGCCAGCAGTTTAGACTTTGGGGGGGGCGACGAGCAGTACTTC.